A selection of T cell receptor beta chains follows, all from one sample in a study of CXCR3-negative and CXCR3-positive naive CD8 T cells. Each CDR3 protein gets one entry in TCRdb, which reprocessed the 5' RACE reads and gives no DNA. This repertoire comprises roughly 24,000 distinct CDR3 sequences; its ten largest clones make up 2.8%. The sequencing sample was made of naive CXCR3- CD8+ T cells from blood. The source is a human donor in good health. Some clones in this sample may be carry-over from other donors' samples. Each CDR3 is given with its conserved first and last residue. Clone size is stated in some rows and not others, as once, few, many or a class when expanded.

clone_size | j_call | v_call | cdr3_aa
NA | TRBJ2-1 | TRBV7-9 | CASSGLNSGDTFGGNEQFF
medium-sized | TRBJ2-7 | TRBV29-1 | CSVEDRDRAYEQYF
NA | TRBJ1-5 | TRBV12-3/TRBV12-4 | CASSQGFANQPQHF
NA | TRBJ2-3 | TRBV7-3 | CASSTHTGVRPTDTQYF
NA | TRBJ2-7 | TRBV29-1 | CSVAGLARRPYEQYF
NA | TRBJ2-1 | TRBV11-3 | CASSLESSYNEQFF
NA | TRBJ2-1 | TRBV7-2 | CASSLFKSSYNEQFF
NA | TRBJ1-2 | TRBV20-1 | CSARDSWNRVYGYTF
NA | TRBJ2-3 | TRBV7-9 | CASIGDRVPETQYF
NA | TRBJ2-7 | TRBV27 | CASSQYGDLYEQYF
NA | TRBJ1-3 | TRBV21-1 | CASSERCGNTIYF
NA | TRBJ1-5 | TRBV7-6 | CASSPWEGKMQQPQHF
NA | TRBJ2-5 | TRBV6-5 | CASSYEGKTQYF
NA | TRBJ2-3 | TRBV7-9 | CASSLVAGADTDTQYF
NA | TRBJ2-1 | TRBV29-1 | CSVTPYLYNEQFF
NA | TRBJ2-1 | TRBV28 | CASTQLAGNYNEQFF
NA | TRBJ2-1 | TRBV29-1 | CSVEGTSGGNEQFF
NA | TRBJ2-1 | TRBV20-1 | CSAREWGNEQFF
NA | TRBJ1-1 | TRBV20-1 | CSAVRENTEAFF
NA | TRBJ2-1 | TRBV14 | CASSPQWGNEQFF
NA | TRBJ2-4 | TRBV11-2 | CASVLFEGAENIQYF
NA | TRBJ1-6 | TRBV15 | CATSPLVGNSPLHF
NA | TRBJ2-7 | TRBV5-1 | CASSLEGQGLGQYF
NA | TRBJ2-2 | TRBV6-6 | CASSPTLTGELFF
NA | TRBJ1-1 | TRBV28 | CATGLNRDEVRTEAFF
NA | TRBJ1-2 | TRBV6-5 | CASSPFPGQANYGYTF
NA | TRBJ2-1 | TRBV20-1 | CSATGTRAYNEQFF